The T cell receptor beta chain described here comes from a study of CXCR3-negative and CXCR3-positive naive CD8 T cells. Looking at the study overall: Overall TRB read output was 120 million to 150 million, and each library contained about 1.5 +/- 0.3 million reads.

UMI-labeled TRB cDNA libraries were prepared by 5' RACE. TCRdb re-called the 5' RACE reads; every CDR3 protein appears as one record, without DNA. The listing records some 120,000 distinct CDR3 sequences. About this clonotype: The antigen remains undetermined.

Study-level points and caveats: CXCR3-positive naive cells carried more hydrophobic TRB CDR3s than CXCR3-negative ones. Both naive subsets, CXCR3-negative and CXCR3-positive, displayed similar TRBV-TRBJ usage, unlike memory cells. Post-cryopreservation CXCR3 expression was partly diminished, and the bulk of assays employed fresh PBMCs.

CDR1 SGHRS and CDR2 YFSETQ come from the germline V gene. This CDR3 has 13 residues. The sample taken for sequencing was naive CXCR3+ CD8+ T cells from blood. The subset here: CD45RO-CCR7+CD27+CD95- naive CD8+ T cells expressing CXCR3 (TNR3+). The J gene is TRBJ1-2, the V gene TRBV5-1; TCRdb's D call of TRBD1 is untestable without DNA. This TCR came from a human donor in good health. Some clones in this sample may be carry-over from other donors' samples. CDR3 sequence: CASSSPDSYGYTF.